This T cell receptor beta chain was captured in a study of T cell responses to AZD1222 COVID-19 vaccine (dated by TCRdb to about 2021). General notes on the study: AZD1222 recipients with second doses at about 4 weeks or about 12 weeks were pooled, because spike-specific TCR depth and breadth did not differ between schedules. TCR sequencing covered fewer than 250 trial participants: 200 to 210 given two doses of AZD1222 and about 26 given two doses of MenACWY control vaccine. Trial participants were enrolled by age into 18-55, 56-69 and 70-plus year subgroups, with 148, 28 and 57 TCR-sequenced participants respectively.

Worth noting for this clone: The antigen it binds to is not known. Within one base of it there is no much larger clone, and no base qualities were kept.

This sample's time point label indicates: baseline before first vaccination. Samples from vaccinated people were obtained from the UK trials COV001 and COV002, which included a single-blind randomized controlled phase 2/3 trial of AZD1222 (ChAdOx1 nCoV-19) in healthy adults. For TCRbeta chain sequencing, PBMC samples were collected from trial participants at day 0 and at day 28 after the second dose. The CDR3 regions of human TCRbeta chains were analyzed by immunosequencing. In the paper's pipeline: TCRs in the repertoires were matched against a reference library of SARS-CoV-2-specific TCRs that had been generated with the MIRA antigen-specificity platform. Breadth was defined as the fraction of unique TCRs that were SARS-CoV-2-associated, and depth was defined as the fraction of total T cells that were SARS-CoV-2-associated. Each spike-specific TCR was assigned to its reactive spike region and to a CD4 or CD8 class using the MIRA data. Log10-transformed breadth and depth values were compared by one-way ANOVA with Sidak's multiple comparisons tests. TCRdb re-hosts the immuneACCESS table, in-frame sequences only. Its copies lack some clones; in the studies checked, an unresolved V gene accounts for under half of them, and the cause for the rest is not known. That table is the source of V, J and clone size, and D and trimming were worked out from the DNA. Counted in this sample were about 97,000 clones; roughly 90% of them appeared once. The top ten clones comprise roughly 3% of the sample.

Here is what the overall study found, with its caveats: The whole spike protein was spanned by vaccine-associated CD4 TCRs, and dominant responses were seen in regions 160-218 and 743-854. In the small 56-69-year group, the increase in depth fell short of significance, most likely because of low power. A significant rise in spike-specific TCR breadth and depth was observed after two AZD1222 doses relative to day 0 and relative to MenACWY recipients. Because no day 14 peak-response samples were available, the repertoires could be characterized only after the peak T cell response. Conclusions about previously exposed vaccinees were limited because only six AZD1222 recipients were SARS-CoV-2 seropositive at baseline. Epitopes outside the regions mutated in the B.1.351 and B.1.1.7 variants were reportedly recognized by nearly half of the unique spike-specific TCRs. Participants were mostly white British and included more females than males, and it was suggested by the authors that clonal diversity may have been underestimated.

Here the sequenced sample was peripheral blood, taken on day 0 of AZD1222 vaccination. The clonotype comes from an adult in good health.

CDR3 protein: CAIHDRLQETQYF. The bases are TGTGCCATTCATGACAGATTACAAGAGACCCAGTACTTC. Recombination connected TRBV5-4 to TRBJ2-5; TRBD1 is perhaps the D gene, given 5 matching bases. The CDR3, cysteine through phenylalanine, is 13 amino acids long. CDR3 DNA is the only sequence kept; it has 39 bases, read in frame from the first base. V and J lose 9 bases and 2 bases, and a span of 14 bases separates them. CDR1 SGHNT and CDR2 YYREEE were looked up in the germline V gene (reference sequence).